Listed below are T cell receptor beta chains from one sample, sequenced in a study of blood T cell repertoires in COVID-19. Profiled with immunoSEQ multiplex PCR; TCRdb holds only in-frame clones, not every one. The sample holds approximately 58,000 clones, more than 90% seen once. Sequences were obtained from peripheral blood. The origin of the receptors is a human donor in a cohort sampled during active COVID-19. CDR3s include the opening cysteine and the closing phenylalanine or tryptophan. The order of the fields is CDR3 DNA, CDR3 protein, CDR3 length, D gene, V gene, clone size, J gene. D genes are given only for firm matches. Expanded clones are given a class, and other clones once, few, many or no size at all.

CDR3 DNA: TGTGCCAGCAGCTCACTAGGGACAGGGATCGTCGAGACCCAGTACTTC
CDR3 protein: CASSSLGTGIVETQYF
CDR3 length: 16
D gene: TRBD1
V gene: TRBV7-3
clone size: -
J gene: TRBJ2-5

CDR3 DNA: TGTGCCAGCAGCCGAGACCGCGGGACAGAGAATAATGAGCAGTTCTTC
CDR3 protein: CASSRDRGTENNEQFF
CDR3 length: 16
D gene: -
V gene: TRBV6-4
clone size: -
J gene: TRBJ2-1

CDR3 DNA: TGTGCCAGCAGTCACACTAGCGGGGGCACAGATACGCAGTATTTT
CDR3 protein: CASSHTSGGTDTQYF
CDR3 length: 15
D gene: TRBD2
V gene: TRBV6-4
clone size: -
J gene: TRBJ2-3

CDR3 DNA: TGTGCCATCGAAAGATGGGGGGGGCCCCAGCATTTT
CDR3 protein: CAIERWGGPQHF
CDR3 length: 12
D gene: -
V gene: TRBV12-3/TRBV12-4
clone size: -
J gene: TRBJ1-5

CDR3 DNA: TGTGCCAGCAGTTACTCCCTAGGGGATGGTGGCTACACCTTC
CDR3 protein: CASSYSLGDGGYTF
CDR3 length: 14
D gene: -
V gene: TRBV6-5
clone size: -
J gene: TRBJ1-2

CDR3 DNA: TGTGCCAGCAGGCGGGGGAACTCCTACGAGCAGTACTTC
CDR3 protein: CASRRGNSYEQYF
CDR3 length: 13
D gene: TRBD2
V gene: TRBV28
clone size: -
J gene: TRBJ2-7

CDR3 DNA: TGTGCCAGCAGGAACAGGGTTTTCACTGAAGCTTTCTTT
CDR3 protein: CASRNRVFTEAFF
CDR3 length: 13
D gene: -
V gene: TRBV2
clone size: -
J gene: TRBJ1-1

CDR3 DNA: TGTGCCAGCGGCAACAGGGTCAGTCAAGCTTTCTTT
CDR3 protein: CASGNRVSQAFF
CDR3 length: 12
D gene: -
V gene: TRBV6-5
clone size: -
J gene: TRBJ1-1

CDR3 DNA: TGTGCCAGCAGTTACGCAGTATGGTCCACCGGGGAGCTGTTTTTT
CDR3 protein: CASSYAVWSTGELFF
CDR3 length: 15
D gene: -
V gene: TRBV6-5
clone size: -
J gene: TRBJ2-2

CDR3 DNA: TGTGCCAGCAGCGTAGTGGGAGGCGGGACGGGAGAGACCCAGTACTTC
CDR3 protein: CASSVVGGGTGETQYF
CDR3 length: 16
D gene: -
V gene: TRBV9
clone size: -
J gene: TRBJ2-5

CDR3 DNA: TGCAGCGGATGGAGGGGCGACGAGCAGTACTTC
CDR3 protein: CSGWRGDEQYF
CDR3 length: 11
D gene: -
V gene: TRBV29-1
clone size: -
J gene: TRBJ2-7

CDR3 DNA: TGTGCCAGCAGCCAAGTGGTCTTCGGCGGGACCCACTACGAGCAGTACTTC
CDR3 protein: CASSQVVFGGTHYEQYF
CDR3 length: 17
D gene: -
V gene: TRBV4-2
clone size: -
J gene: TRBJ2-7

CDR3 DNA: TGTGCCATCAGTGAGTCACTTCCGACTGAAGCTTTCTTT
CDR3 protein: CAISESLPTEAFF
CDR3 length: 13
D gene: -
V gene: TRBV10-3
clone size: -
J gene: TRBJ1-1

CDR3 DNA: TGTGCCAGCCGCAATAACAGGAATGAAGCTTTCTTT
CDR3 protein: CASRNNRNEAFF
CDR3 length: 12
D gene: -
V gene: TRBV19
clone size: -
J gene: TRBJ1-1

CDR3 DNA: TGTGCCAGCAGTGAATCGAAAACAGGGACTTCACCCCTCCACTTT
CDR3 protein: CASSESKTGTSPLHF
CDR3 length: 15
D gene: -
V gene: TRBV2
clone size: -
J gene: TRBJ1-6

CDR3 DNA: TGTGCCAGCAGTTTTTCTGGCGAAAAACTGTTTTTT
CDR3 protein: CASSFSGEKLFF
CDR3 length: 12
D gene: -
V gene: TRBV12-3/TRBV12-4
clone size: -
J gene: TRBJ1-4

CDR3 DNA: TGTGCCAGCAGCTTCGAGACTACCCTACTCAATGAGCAGTTCTTC
CDR3 protein: CASSFETTLLNEQFF
CDR3 length: 15
D gene: -
V gene: TRBV7-2
clone size: -
J gene: TRBJ2-1

CDR3 DNA: TGTGCCAGCAGCCGAGAGACAGCCTACACAGATACGCAGTATTTT
CDR3 protein: CASSRETAYTDTQYF
CDR3 length: 15
D gene: -
V gene: TRBV7-8
clone size: -
J gene: TRBJ2-3

CDR3 DNA: TGTGCCAGCAGCCAGTTAACTTCCATCGGGGGAGGAAACACCATATATTTT
CDR3 protein: CASSQLTSIGGGNTIYF
CDR3 length: 17
D gene: -
V gene: TRBV3-1/TRBV3-2
clone size: -
J gene: TRBJ1-3

CDR3 DNA: TGTGCCAGCAGCCCCCAAATAGGACAGCCGAATGGCTACACCTTC
CDR3 protein: CASSPQIGQPNGYTF
CDR3 length: 15
D gene: -
V gene: TRBV7-2
clone size: -
J gene: TRBJ1-2

CDR3 DNA: TGTGCCAGCAGTCCGGGGCAGGGGTGGGATATGTACAATGAGCAGTTCTTC
CDR3 protein: CASSPGQGWDMYNEQFF
CDR3 length: 17
D gene: -
V gene: TRBV6-6
clone size: once
J gene: TRBJ2-1

CDR3 DNA: TGTGCCAGTAGTGCCAACAGGGCTCAGCCCCAGCATTTT
CDR3 protein: CASSANRAQPQHF
CDR3 length: 13
D gene: -
V gene: TRBV19
clone size: -
J gene: TRBJ1-5

CDR3 DNA: TGTGCCAGCAAGGACAGAAACACAGATACGCAGTATTTT
CDR3 protein: CASKDRNTDTQYF
CDR3 length: 13
D gene: -
V gene: TRBV6-5
clone size: once
J gene: TRBJ2-3